This TCR beta chain emerged from a study of blood T cell repertoires in COVID-19. Study summary: PBMCs, B-cell-depleted T cells, or T cells provided the cDNA or gDNA that made up the material.

The CDR3 length is 12 residues. Germline V gene lookup returns CDR1 MDHEN and CDR2 SYDVKM. V dropped 5 bases and J dropped 13 bases, with 15 bases sitting between them. Data came from immunoSEQ multiplex PCR; TCRdb stores just in-frame clones and leaves some out. The sample yields some 150,000 clones, roughly 90% seen once. The rearrangement joins TRBV28 to TRBJ2-1; weak D call: TRBD2 (5 bases). What was sequenced was PBMCs or T cells enriched from blood (not recorded which). The clonotype originates from a woman aged 25-40 years with acute COVID-19. The CDR3 spells CASSPDWIYQFF. The CDR3 coding sequence is TGTGCCAGCAGTCCGGACTGGATATATCAGTTCTTC. Together with reference TRBV28 and TRBJ2-1, the CDR3 gives the full variable domain: DVKVTQSSRYLVKRTGEKVFLECVQDMDHENMFWYRQDPGLGLRLIYFSYDVKMKEKGDIPEGYSVSREKKERFSLILESASTNQTSMYLCASSPDWIYQFFGPGTRLTVL.